Shown below are 2 T cell receptor beta chains from a single sample sequenced in a study of beta chain features in type 1 diabetes. The entirety of the isolated RNA underwent reverse transcription, so expressed TCRB transcripts were sequenced. Some clones are missing from TCRdb's copy, which holds only in-frame ones; the method was immunoSEQ multiplex PCR. The data show around 320,000 clones, 14% seen once. Input material: central memory CD4+ T cells from blood. The receptors were gathered from a man aged 25-40 years in good health.

This clone was seen only a few times. The chain couples TRBV4-1 to TRBJ1-3; maybe TRBD1 (5 bases). The CDR3 runs to 15 residues. Trimming cost V 6 bases and J 3 bases, with 15 bases left between them. The V gene's germline CDR1 is MGHRA and CDR2 YSYEKL. The CDR3 DNA sequence: TGCGCCAGCAGGAGGGACCCGAGGAGTGGAAACACCATATATTTT. Translated: CASRRDPRSGNTIYF.

This clone has just a few counts. This chain joins TRBV4-2 and TRBJ2-5; 9 bases match TRBD1. Unmatched junction bases numbered 5, after V lost 0 bases and J lost 6 bases. This CDR3 is built from 15 residues. Germline values: CDR1 LGHNA, CDR2 YNFKEQ. The CDR3: CASSQDPGQGQTQYF. CDR3 in DNA: TGTGCCAGCAGCCAAGACCCGGGACAGGGACAGACCCAGTACTTC.